A single T cell receptor beta chain is shown here with its context. Clones were sequenced by immunoSEQ multiplex PCR, and TCRdb holds only the in-frame ones, with some missing. The table records 2 million to 2.5 million clones, 90% to 96% of them present only once. This record comes from a study of shared clonotypes between healthy human individuals. Across the study: The donor pool was made up of two women and three men aged 18 to 49. CD4 naive and memory got three plates each, CD8 naive two, CD8 memory one.

The CDR3 sequence is 12 residues long. CDR1 MNHEY and CDR2 SVGAGI come from the germline V gene. Between the trimmed V and J ends, which lost 6 bases and 8 bases, there was a span of 11 bases. HIV-negative, healthy adults without recent acute infections or vaccinations were the donors. CD4+ cells underwent separation, giving CD45RA+ naive and CD45RA-negative memory subsets. V and J are TRBV6-5 and TRBJ2-1; D is undetermined. This receptor was identified in a man in his late teens or twenties in good health. The material sequenced was naive CD4+ T cells sorted from blood. Subset here: CD45RA+ positively selected. CDR3 loop: CASSRRRDEQFF. The CDR3 DNA reads as TGTGCCAGCAGCCGGCGAAGGGATGAGCAGTTCTTC.